This TCR beta chain was recovered during a study of blood T cell repertoires in COVID-19 (dated by TCRdb to the early 2020s). Broadly, across the study: The collaborator samples originated in the United States, Italy and Spain and spanned the acute and convalescent phases of COVID-19. Subjects who had been exposed to COVID-19, were actively infected with it, or had recovered from it provided the deeply sampled blood TCRbeta repertoires that made up the dataset. Where HLA class I and class II types were available, the types were taken from metadata supplied by the sample provider, not from assay-based typing. Samples came from the ongoing ImmuneRACE study (first 160 participants) plus 1,254 subjects from 6 global collaborators. Nearly every sample came with metadata listing a de-identified subject ID, COVID-19 status, age in years and sex. The material from the prospective study consisted of cDNA or gDNA derived from T cells, B-cell-depleted T cells, or PBMCs. The repertoires were released in a freely available public database meant as a resource for research on the immune response to SARS-CoV-2. Results and caveats for the whole study, not just this receptor: How much clinical and demographic metadata was included differed by source and by participant, and the metadata was provided uncurated.

TCRbeta CDR3 regions were amplified from genomic DNA by means of the immunoSEQ Assay, a bias-controlled multiplex PCR. The study's processing was this. Nucleated cell counts per sample were estimated from amplification of reference gene primers within the assay. Sequence reads were collapsed and filtered to measure the absolute abundance of every unique TCRbeta CDR3 rearrangement. For each sample, productive Simpson clonality was calculated by taking the square root of Simpson's diversity index across productive rearrangements. TCRdb limited this immuneACCESS table to in-frame rearrangements with V and J called. A share of clones is missing; checked studies link under half to unresolved V genes, and the rest is unexplained. V and J calls and clone size are copied from that table; D and trimming were computed from the DNA. The sample data list roughly 360,000 clones, and more than 75% of these were observed just once. The ten biggest clones cover 0.97% of the sample.

As for this clone: No cognate antigen has been identified for it. Base qualities are not at hand, and no much larger clone is one base apart.

The germline V gene gives CDR1 as MNHEY and CDR2 as SVGAGI. The CDR3 sequence holds 14 residues, the cysteine and phenylalanine included. The sequence is cut down to CDR3 DNA, 42 bases in frame from base 1. Trimming leaves V shorter by 6 bases and J shorter by 1 base, with the junction holding 3 bases beyond the gene matches. Enrolling through a virtual design, the prospective study's participants ranged in age from about 18 to 89 years and lived across 20 to 30 United States geographic areas. To assign participants to cohorts, the prospective study relied on clinical history that participants themselves reported in a screening survey and a study questionnaire. Each participant in the prospective study had whole blood, serum and a nasopharyngeal or oropharyngeal swab collected by mobile phlebotomists. Participants in the prospective study had the option to provide additional blood draws and questionnaires over a 2-month period. Prospective study blood samples were shipped either frozen or at room temperature before DNA extraction.

The TCR comes from a woman in her 30s with acute COVID-19. The V and J segments used are TRBV6-5 and TRBJ1-1, with 9 bases aligning to TRBD1. The sample was PBMCs or T cells enriched from blood (not recorded which). The DNA sequence follows: TGTGCCAGCAGGGGACAGGGAACGAACACTGAAGCTTTCTTT. This sequence encodes CASRGQGTNTEAFF.